This T cell receptor beta chain stems from a study of T cell responses to AZD1222 COVID-19 vaccine. The CDR3 has 14 amino acids. From germline, CDR1 is SGHRS and CDR2 YFSETQ. V was clipped by 0 bases and J by 4 bases; unmatched bases: 1. Profiled with immunoSEQ multiplex PCR; TCRdb holds only in-frame clones, not every one. The sample lists 95,000 to 100,000 clones, about 90% occurring once. The V call is TRBV5-1, the J call TRBJ2-7; TRBD1 matches 10 bases. The receptor's source is an adult in good health. Sequencing was performed on peripheral blood, taken on day 0 of AZD1222 vaccination. For the CDR3, the DNA is TGCGCCAGCAGCTTGGGGACAGGGGGTTACGAGCAGTACTTC. This encodes CASSLGTGGYEQYF.